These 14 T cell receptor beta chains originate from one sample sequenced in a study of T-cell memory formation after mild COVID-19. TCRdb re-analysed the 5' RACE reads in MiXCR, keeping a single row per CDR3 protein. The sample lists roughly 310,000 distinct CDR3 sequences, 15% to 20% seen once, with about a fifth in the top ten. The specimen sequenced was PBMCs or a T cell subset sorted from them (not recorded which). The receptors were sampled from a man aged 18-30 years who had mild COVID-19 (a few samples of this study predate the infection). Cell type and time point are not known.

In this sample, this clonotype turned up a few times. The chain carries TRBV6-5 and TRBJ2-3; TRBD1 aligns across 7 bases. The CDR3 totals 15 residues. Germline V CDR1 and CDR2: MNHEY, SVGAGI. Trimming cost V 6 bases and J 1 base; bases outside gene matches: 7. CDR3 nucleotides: TGTGCCAGCAGACCGACAGGGTGGCGCACAGATACGCAGTATTTT. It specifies CASRPTGWRTDTQYF.

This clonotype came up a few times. The CDR3 DNA sequence: TGTGCCAGCAGCTCGGCGGCAGGCCTCTCCTACAATGAGCAGTTCTTC. Translating gives CASSSAAGLSYNEQFF. The V call is TRBV7-2, the J call TRBJ2-1; D is unclear. The germline CDR1 and CDR2 sequences are SGHTA and FQGNSA. V shed 4 bases and J shed 0 bases, with 13 bases lying between them. The CDR3 extends over 16 amino acids.

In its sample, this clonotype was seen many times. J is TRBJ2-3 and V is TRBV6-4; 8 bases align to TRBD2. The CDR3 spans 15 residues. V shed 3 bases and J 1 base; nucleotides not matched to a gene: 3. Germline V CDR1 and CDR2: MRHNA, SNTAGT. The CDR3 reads CASSEGSGGTDTQYF. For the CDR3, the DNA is TGTGCCAGCAGTGAGGGTAGCGGGGGCACAGATACGCAGTATTTT.

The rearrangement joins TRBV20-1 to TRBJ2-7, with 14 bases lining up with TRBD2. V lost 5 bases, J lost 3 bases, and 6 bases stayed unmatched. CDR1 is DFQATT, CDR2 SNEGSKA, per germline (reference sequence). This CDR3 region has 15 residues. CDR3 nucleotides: TGCAGTGCTCGCCCTGGGACTAGCGGGGGCTACGAGCAGTACTTC. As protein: CSARPGTSGGYEQYF.

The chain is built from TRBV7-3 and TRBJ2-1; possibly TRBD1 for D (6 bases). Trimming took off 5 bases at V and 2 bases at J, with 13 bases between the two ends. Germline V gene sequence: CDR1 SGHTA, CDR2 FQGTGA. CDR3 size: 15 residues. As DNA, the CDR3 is TGTGCCAGCAGCCCACAGGGTTTGGCCTACAATGAGCAGTTCTTC. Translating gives CASSPQGLAYNEQFF.

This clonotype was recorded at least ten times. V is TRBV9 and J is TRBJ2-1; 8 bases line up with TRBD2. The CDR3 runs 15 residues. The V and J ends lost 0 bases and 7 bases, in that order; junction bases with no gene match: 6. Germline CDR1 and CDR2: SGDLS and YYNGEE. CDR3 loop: CASSVGGGPSNEQFF. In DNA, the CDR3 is TGTGCCAGCAGCGTAGGCGGGGGGCCCTCGAATGAGCAGTTCTTC.

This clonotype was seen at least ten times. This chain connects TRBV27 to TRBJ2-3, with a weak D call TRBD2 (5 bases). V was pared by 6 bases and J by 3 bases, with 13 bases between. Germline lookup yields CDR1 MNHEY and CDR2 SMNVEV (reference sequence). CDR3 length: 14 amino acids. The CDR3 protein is CASRMGRRTDTQYF. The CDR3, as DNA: TGTGCCAGCAGGATGGGCAGGAGGACAGATACGCAGTATTTT.

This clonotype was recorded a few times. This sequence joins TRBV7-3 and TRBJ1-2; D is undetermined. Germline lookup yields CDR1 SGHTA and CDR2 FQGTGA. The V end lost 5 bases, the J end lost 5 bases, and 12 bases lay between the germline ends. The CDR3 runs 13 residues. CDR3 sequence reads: CASSQDGRYGYTF. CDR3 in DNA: TGTGCCAGCAGCCAGGACGGGCGATATGGCTACACCTTC.

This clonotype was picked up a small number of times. The CDR3 DNA sequence: TGTGCCAGCAGTACCCTAGCGGGGGGCGAATTTAGCTCCTACAATGAGCAGTTCTTC. Translated, it gives CASSTLAGGEFSSYNEQFF. The chain employs TRBV6-2 or TRBV6-3 and TRBJ2-1; 11 nucleotides agree with TRBD2. Germline V gene sequence: CDR1 MNHEY, CDR2 SVGEGT. V shed 5 bases and J 0 bases; nucleotides not matched to a gene: 12. This CDR3 comprises 19 residues.

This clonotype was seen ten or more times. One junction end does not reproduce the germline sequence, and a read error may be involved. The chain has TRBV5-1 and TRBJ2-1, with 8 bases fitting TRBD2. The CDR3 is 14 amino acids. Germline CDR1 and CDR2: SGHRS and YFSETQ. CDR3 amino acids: CASSPGLAAGEQFF. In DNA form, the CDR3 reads TGTGCCAGCAGTCCCGGACTAGCAGCAGGAGAGCAGTTCTTC.

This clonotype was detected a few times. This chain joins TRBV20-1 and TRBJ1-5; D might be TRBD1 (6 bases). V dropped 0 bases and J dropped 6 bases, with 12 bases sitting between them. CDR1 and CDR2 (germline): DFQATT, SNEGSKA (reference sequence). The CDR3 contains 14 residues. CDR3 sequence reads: CSARDNRDGQPQHF. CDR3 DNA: TGCAGTGCTAGAGATAACAGGGATGGTCAGCCCCAGCATTTT.

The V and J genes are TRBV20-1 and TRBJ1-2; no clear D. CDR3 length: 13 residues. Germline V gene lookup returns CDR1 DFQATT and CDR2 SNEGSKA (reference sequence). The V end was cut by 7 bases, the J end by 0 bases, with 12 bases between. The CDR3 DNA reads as TGCAGTGTCGCAGGCCAGGCTAACTATGGCTACACCTTC. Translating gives CSVAGQANYGYTF.

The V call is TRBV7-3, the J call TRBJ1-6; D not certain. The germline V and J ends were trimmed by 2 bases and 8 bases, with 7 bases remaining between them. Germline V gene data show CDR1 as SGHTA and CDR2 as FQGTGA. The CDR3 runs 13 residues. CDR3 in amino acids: CASSLDGYSPLHF. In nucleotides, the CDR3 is TGTGCCAGCAGCTTAGATGGATATTCACCCCTCCACTTT.

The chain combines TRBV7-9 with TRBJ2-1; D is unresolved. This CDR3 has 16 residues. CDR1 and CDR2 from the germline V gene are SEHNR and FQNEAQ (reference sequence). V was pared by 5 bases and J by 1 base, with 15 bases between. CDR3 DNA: TGTGCCAGCAGCCCCCCCGGAAGTCGGTCCTACAATGAGCAGTTCTTC. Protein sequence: CASSPPGSRSYNEQFF.